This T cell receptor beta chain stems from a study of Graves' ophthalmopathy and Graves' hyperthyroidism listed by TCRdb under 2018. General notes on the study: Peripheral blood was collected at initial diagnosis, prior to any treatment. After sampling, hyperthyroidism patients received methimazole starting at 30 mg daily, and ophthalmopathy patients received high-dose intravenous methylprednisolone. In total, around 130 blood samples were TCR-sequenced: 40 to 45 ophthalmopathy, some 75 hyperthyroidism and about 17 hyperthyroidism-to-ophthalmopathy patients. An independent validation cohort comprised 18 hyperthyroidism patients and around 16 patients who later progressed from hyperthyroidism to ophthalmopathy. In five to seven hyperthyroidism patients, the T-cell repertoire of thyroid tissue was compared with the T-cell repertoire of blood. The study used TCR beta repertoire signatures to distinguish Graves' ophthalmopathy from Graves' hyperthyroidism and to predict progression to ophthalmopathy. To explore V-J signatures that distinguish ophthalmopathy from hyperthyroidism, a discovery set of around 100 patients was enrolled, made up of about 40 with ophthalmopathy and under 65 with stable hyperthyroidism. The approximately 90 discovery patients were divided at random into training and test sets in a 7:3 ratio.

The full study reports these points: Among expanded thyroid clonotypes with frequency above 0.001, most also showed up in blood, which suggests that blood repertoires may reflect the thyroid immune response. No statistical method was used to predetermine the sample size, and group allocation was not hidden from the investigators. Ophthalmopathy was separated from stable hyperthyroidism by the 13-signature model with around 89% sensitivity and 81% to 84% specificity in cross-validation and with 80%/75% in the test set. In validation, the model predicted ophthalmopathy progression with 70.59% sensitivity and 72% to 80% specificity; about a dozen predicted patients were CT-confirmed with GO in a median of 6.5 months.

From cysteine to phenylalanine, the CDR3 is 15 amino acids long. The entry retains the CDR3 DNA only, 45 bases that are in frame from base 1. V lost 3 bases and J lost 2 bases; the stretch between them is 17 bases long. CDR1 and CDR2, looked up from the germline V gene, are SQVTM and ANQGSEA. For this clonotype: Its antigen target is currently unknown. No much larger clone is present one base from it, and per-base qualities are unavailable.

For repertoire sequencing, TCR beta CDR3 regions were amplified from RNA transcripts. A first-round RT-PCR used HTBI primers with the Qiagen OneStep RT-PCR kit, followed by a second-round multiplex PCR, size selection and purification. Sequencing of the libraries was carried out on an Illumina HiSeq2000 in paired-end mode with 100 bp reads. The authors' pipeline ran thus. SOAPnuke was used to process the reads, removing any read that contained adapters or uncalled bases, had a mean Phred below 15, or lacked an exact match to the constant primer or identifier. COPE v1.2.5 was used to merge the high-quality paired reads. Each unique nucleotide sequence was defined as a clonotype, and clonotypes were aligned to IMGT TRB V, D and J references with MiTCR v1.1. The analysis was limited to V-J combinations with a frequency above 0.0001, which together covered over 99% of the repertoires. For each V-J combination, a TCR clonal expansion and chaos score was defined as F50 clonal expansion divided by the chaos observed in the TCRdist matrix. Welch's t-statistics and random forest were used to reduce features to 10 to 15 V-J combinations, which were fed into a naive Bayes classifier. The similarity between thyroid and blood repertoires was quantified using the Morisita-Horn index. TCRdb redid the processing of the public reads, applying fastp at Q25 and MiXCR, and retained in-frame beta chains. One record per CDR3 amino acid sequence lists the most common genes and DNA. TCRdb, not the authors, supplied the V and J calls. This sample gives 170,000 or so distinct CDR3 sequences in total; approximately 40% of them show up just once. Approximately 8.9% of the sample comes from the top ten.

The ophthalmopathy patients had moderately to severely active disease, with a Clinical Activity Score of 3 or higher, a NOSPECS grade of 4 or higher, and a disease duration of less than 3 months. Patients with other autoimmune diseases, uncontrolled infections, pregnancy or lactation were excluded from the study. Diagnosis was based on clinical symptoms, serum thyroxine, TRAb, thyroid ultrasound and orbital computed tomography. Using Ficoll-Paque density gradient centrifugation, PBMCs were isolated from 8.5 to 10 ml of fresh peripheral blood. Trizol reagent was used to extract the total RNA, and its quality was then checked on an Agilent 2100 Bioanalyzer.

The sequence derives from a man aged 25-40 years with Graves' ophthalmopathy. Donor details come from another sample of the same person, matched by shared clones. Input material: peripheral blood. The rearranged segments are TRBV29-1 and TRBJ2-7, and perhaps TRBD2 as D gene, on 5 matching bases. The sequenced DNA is TGCAGCGTTGATATAGTCGGGAAGACCCCCTACGAGCAGTACTTC. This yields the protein CSVDIVGKTPYEQYF.